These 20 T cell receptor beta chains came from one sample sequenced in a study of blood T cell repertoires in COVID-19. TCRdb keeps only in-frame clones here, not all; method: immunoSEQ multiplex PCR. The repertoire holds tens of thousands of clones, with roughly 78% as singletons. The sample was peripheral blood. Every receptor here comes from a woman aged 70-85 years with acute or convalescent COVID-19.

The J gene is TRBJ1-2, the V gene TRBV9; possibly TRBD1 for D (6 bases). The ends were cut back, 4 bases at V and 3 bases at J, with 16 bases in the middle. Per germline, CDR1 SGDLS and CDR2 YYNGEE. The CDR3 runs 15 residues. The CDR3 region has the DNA TGTGCCAGCAGCATGAACAGGGAAGGGGACTATGGCTACACCTTC. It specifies CASSMNREGDYGYTF.

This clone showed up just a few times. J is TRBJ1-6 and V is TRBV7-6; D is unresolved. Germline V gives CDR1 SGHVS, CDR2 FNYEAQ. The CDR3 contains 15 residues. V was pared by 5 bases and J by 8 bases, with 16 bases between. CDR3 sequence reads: CASSLTLMGDSPLHF. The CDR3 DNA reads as TGTGCCAGCAGCCTCACACTAATGGGAGATTCACCCCTCCACTTT.

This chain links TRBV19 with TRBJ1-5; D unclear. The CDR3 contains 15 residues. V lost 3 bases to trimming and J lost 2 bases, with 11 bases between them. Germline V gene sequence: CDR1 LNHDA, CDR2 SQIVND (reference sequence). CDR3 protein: CASSMRSGGNQPQHF. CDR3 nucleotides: TGTGCCAGTAGTATGAGGTCCGGGGGCAATCAGCCCCAGCATTTT. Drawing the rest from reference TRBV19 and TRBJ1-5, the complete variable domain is DGGITQSPKYLFRKEGQNVTLSCEQNLNHDAMYWYRQDPGQGLRLIYYSQIVNDFQKGDIAEGYSVSREKKESFPLTVTSAQKNPTAFYLCASSMRSGGNQPQHFGDGTRLSIL.

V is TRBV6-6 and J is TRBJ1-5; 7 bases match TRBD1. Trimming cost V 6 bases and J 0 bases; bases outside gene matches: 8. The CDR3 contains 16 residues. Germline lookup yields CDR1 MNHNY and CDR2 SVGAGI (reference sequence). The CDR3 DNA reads TGTGCCAGCAGGACCGGGACAGTTTTTAGCAATCAGCCCCAGCATTTT. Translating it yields CASRTGTVFSNQPQHF.

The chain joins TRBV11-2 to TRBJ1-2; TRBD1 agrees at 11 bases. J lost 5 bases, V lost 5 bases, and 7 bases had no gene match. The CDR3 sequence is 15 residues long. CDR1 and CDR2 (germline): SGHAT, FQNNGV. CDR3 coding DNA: TGTGCCAGCAGCCCTGGACAGGGGGCTTATTATGGCTACACCTTC. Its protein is CASSPGQGAYYGYTF.

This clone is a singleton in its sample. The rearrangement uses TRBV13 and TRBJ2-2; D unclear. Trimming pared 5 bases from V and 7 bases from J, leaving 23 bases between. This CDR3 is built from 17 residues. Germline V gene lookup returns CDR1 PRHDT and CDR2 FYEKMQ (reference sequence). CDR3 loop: CASSPPLVAGSGGELFF. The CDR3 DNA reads TGTGCCAGCAGCCCACCTTTGGTGGCCGGGTCGGGCGGGGAGCTGTTTTTT. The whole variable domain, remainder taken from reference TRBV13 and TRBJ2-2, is AAGVIQSPRHLIKEKRETATLKCYPIPRHDTVYWYQQGPGQDPQFLISFYEKMQSDKGSIPDRFSAQQFSDYHSELNMSSLELGDSALYFCASSPPLVAGSGGELFFGEGSRLTVL.

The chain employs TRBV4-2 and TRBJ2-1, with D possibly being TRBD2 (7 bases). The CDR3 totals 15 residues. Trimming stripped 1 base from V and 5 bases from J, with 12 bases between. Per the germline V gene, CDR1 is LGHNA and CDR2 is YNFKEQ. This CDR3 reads CASSQVAGADNEQFF. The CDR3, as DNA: TGTGCCAGCAGCCAAGTGGCGGGGGCGGACAATGAGCAGTTCTTC.

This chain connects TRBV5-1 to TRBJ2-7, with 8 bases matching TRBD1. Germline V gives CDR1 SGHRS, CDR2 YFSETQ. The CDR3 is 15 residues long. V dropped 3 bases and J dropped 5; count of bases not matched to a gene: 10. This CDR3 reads CASSSPGQDIHEQYF. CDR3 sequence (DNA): TGCGCCAGCAGCTCCCCGGGACAGGATATACACGAGCAGTACTTC.

The CDR3 region is CASSLDSGRGGGETQYF. The CDR3 DNA reads TGTGCCAGCAGCTTAGATAGTGGGCGAGGGGGCGGAGAGACCCAGTACTTC. V is TRBV11-3 and J is TRBJ2-5; 7 positions agree with TRBD1. Germline lookup yields CDR1 SGHNT and CDR2 YENEEA. V shed 0 bases, J shed 4 bases, and the junction held 11 bases outside the gene matches. The CDR3 spans 17 residues.

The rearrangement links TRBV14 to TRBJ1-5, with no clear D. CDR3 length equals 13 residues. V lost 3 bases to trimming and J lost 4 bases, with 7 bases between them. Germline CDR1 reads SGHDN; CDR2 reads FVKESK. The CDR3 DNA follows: TGTGCCAGCAGCCACCTAGTTAATCAGCCCCAGCATTTT. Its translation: CASSHLVNQPQHF.

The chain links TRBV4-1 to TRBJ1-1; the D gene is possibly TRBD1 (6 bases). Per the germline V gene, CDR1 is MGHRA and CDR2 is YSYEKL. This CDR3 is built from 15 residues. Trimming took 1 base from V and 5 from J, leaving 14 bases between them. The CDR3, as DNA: TGCGCCAGCAGCCAAGCGGGACAAAAAAGGACTGAAGCTTTCTTT. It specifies CASSQAGQKRTEAFF.

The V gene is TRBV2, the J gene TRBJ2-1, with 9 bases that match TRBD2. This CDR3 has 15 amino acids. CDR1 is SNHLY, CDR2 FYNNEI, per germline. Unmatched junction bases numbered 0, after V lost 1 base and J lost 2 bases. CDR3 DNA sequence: TGTGCCAGCAGTGAAGAGCGGGGGGCCTACAATGAGCAGTTCTTC. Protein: CASSEERGAYNEQFF.

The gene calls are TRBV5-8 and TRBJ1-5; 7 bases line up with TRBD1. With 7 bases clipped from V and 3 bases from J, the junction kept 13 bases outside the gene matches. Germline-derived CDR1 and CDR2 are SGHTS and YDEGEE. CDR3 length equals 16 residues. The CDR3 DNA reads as TGTGCCAGCGGGACAGTAGGGTCTAATTCCAATCAGCCCCAGCATTTT. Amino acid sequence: CASGTVGSNSNQPQHF.

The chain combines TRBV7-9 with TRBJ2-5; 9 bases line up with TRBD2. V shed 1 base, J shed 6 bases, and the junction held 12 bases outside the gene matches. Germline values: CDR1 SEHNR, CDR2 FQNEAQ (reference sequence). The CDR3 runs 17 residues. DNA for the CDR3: TGTGCCAGCAGCTTAGATGAAGGCGGGGGGGATGGGAAGACCCAGTACTTC. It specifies CASSLDEGGGDGKTQYF.

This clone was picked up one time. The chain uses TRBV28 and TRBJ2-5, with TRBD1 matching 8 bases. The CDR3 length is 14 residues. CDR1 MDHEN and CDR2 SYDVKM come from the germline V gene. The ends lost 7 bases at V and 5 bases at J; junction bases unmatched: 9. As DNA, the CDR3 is TGTGCCAGCATCCCCAGACAGGGGCGGGAGACCCAGTACTTC. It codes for CASIPRQGRETQYF.

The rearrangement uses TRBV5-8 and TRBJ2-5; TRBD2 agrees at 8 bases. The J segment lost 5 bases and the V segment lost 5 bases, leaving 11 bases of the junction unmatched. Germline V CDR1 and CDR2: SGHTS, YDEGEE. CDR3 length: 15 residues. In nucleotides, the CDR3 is TGTGCCAGCAGATTACGGGGGGGCCTTAGTGAGACCCAGTACTTC. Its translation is CASRLRGGLSETQYF.

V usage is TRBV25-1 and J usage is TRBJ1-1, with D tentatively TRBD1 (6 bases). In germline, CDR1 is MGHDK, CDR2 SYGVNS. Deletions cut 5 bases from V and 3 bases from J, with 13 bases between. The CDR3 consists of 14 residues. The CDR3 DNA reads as TGTGCCAGCAGTTCGAAACAGGGTTACACTGAAGCTTTCTTT. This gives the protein CASSSKQGYTEAFF.

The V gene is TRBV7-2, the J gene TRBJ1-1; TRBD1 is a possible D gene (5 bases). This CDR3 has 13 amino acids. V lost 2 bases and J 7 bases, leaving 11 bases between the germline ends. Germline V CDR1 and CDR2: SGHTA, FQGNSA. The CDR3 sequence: CASSLPGKFEAFF. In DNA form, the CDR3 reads TGTGCCAGCAGCTTACCAGGGAAATTTGAAGCTTTCTTT.

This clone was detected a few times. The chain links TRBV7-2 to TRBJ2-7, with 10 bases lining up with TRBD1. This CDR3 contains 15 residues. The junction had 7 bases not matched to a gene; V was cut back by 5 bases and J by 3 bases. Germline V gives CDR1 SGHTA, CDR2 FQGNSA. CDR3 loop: CASSPGTGEFYEQYF. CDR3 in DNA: TGTGCCAGCAGCCCCGGGACAGGGGAGTTCTACGAGCAGTACTTC.

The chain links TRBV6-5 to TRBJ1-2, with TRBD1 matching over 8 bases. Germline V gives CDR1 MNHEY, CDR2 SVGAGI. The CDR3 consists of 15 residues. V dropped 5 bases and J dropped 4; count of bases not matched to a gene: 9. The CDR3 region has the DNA TGTGCCAGCAGTACGGACAGGGCTCATCCCTATGGCTACACCTTC. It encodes CASSTDRAHPYGYTF.